The clone carrying this T cell receptor (beta chain) was detected ten times or more. The CDR3 is made up of 16 amino acids. The V end was cut by 6 bases, the J end by 4 bases, with 19 bases between. These data are taken from a study of T-cell reconstitution after alpha-beta-depleted transplantation in children. A TCRbeta library incorporating unique molecular identifiers was prepared. From the PCR reads, TCRdb called clonotypes with MiXCR, one entry per CDR3 protein. This sample has 260,000 or so distinct CDR3 sequences; approximately 12% occur once, and the top ten carry about 2.6%. The chain employs TRBV12-3 or TRBV12-4 and TRBJ1-5; D is uncertain. The sequence was obtained from a human donor who donated a stem cell graft to a child with acute lymphoblastic leukemia. Sample: PBMCs from the stem cell graft donor, taken from the stem cell graft. The CDR3 protein is CASSSTGRVDNQPQHF. CDR3 coding DNA: TGTGCCAGCAGCTCGACTGGACGGGTGGATAATCAGCCCCAGCATTTT.